The 11 T cell receptor beta chains listed next were all sequenced from one sample in a study of cytomegalovirus exposure and HLA in healthy donors. A multiplex PCR was run with 60 Vbeta primers and 13 Jbeta primers. Profiling relied on immunoSEQ multiplex PCR, and the TCRdb table lists in-frame clones only, not all of them. The data contain more than 40,000 clones, about 84% of them singletons. The sequenced sample was PBMCs. These receptors all come from a man aged 45-60 years in good health and CMV-seronegative.

The table lists this clone with a count of one. This sequence joins TRBV6-6 and TRBJ2-1; maybe TRBD1 (6 bases). From germline, CDR1 is MNHNY and CDR2 SVGAGI (reference sequence). The CDR3 sequence is 15 residues long. V shed 5 bases and J shed 3 bases, with 14 bases lying between them. The CDR3 DNA is TGTGCCAGCAGTCGGACAGTCCACAGCTACAATGAGCAGTTCTTC. This codes for CASSRTVHSYNEQFF.

CDR3 sequence reads: CASRGRVPAISGYTF. The CDR3 coding sequence is TGTGCCAGCCGGGGAAGGGTCCCAGCTATCTCTGGCTACACCTTC. V gene TRBV6-6 combines with J gene TRBJ1-2; unclear D gene. This CDR3 has 15 residues. The germline CDR1 and CDR2 sequences are MNHNY and SVGAGI (reference sequence). V was clipped by 8 bases and J by 7 bases, with 23 bases between them.

This clone has a single count. This sequence joins TRBV7-2 and TRBJ2-1, with TRBD2 matching 9 bases. This CDR3 is built from 15 residues. After removal of 4 bases from V and 2 bases from J, the junction contained 3 bases not matched to a gene. Germline lookup yields CDR1 SGHTA and CDR2 FQGNSA. CDR3 DNA sequence: TGTGCCAGCAGCTATAGCGGGAGAACCTACAATGAGCAGTTCTTC. Translation: CASSYSGRTYNEQFF.

The chain has TRBV6-5 and TRBJ1-2; D might be TRBD1 (5 bases). V lost 0 bases, J lost 7 bases, and 15 bases lay in between. CDR1 and CDR2 from the germline V gene are MNHEY and SVGAGI. The CDR3 is 15 amino acids. CDR3 protein: CASSYSAGGLVGYTF. In DNA, the CDR3 is TGTGCCAGCAGTTACTCTGCGGGGGGTTTGGTTGGCTACACCTTC.

The chain is built from TRBV7-2 and TRBJ1-2; D is perhaps TRBD1 (5 bases). Per the germline V gene, CDR1 is SGHTA and CDR2 is FQGNSA. The CDR3 covers 16 residues. Between the trimmed V and J ends, which lost 1 base and 2 bases, there was a span of 14 bases. CDR3 nucleotide sequence: TGTGCCAGCAGCTTAGTTCTACTGGGGCCCAACTATGGCTACACCTTC. It encodes CASSLVLLGPNYGYTF. The entire variable domain, with the rest obtained from reference TRBV7-2 and TRBJ1-2, is as follows: GAGVSQSPSNKVTEKGKDVELRCDPISGHTALYWYRQSLGQGLEFLIYFQGNSAPDKSGLPSDRFSAERTGGSVSTLTIQRTQQEDSAVYLCASSLVLLGPNYGYTFGSGTRLTVV.

The chain is built from TRBV5-6 and TRBJ2-3; TRBD1 agrees at 7 bases. This CDR3 comprises 17 residues. Germline V CDR1 and CDR2: SGHDT, YYEEEE. Losses at the gene ends were 2 bases for V and 0 bases for J; bases not matched to a gene: 9. CDR3 loop: CASSFIQGLSSTDTQYF. CDR3 bases: TGTGCCAGCAGCTTCATACAGGGGTTGTCTAGCACAGATACGCAGTATTTT. Supplemented by reference TRBV5-6 and TRBJ2-3, the full variable domain reads DAGVTQSPTHLIKTRGQQVTLRCSPKSGHDTVSWYQQALGQGPQFIFQYYEEEERQRGNFPDRFSGHQFPNYSSELNVNALLLGDSALYLCASSFIQGLSSTDTQYFGPGTRLTVL.

This clone was detected once. V and J are TRBV7-8 and TRBJ2-1; TRBD1 matches at 7 bases. The CDR3 spans 13 residues. Germline V gene sequence: CDR1 SGHVS, CDR2 FQNEAQ. V dropped 5 bases and J dropped 12; count of bases not matched to a gene: 10. The CDR3 bases are TGTGCCAGCAGCAACACCCTACAGGGGCGGCAGTTCTTC. Protein: CASSNTLQGRQFF.

The chain carries TRBV18 and TRBJ2-7; D unresolved. There are 14 residues in the CDR3. From germline, CDR1 is KGHSH and CDR2 LQKENI. Trimming cost V 0 bases and J 4 bases, with 10 bases left between them. CDR3 in DNA: TGTGCCAGCTCACCACCGTCCAAGGAGTACGAGCAGTACTTC. This codes for CASSPPSKEYEQYF.

V usage is TRBV9 and J usage is TRBJ2-1; the match to TRBD1 covers 8 bases. CDR1 is SGDLS and CDR2 is YYNGEE in the germline V gene. This CDR3 is built from 16 residues. V shed 4 bases and J 1 base; nucleotides not matched to a gene: 7. CDR3 coding DNA: TGTGCCAGCAGCCCCACAGGGGGTCGGTCCTACAATGAGCAGTTCTTC. Translated: CASSPTGGRSYNEQFF.

The rearrangement links TRBV6-5 to TRBJ2-1; 8 nucleotides match TRBD2. Germline values: CDR1 MNHEY, CDR2 SVGAGI. The CDR3 length is 15 residues. V lost 6 bases to trimming and J lost 0 bases; unmatched junction nucleotides: 4. This CDR3 reads CASRKSGSSYNEQFF. Here the CDR3 DNA reads TGTGCCAGCAGGAAAAGCGGGAGCTCCTACAATGAGCAGTTCTTC.

The chain employs TRBV6-5 and TRBJ1-6, with TRBD1 matching 7 bases. Germline V lookup: CDR1 MNHEY, CDR2 SVGAGI. The CDR3 runs 15 residues. Unmatched junction bases numbered 7, after V lost 4 bases and J lost 7 bases. The CDR3 DNA reads TGTGCCAGCAGTTCCAAGGGGGCTTCGAATTCACCCCTCCACTTT. Its protein product is CASSSKGASNSPLHF.